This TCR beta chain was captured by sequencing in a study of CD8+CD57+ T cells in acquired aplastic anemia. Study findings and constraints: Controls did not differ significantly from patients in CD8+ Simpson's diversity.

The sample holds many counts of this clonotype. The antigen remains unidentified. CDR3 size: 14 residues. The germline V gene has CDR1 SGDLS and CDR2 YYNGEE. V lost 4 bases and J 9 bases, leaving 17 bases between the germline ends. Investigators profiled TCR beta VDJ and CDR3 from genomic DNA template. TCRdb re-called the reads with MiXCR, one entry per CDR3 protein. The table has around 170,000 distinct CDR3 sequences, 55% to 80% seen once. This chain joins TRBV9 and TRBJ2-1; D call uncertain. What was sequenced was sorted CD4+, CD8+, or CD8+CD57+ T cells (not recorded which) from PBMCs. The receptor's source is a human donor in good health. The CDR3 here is CASSSHLNGREQFF. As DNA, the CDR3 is TGTGCCAGCAGCTCCCACCTTAACGGGCGTGAGCAGTTCTTC.